The next 13 T cell receptor beta chains were all read from a single sample in a study of shared clonotypes between healthy human individuals. Terminally differentiated effector memory CD45RA+ cells were excluded from the naive CD8 cells, which were CD45RO-negative and positively selected for CCR7. Data came from immunoSEQ multiplex PCR; TCRdb stores just in-frame clones and leaves some out. The sample consists of more than 550,000 clones, 92% of them appearing once. What was sequenced was naive CD8+ T cells sorted from blood. The receptors originated from a young man in good health.

This chain links TRBV11-3 with TRBJ2-1; 7 bases are shared with TRBD2. The V gene's germline CDR1 is SGHNT and CDR2 YENEEA. This CDR3 has 14 residues. The V gene end was trimmed by 4 bases and the J gene end by 3 bases; junction bases not matched to a gene: 3. The CDR3 nucleotides read TGTGCCAGCAGCTCCCGGGAGGACTACAATGAGCAGTTCTTC. As protein: CASSSREDYNEQFF.

The chain combines TRBV25-1 with TRBJ1-2; D uncertain. CDR3 length: 12 amino acids. The V gene's germline CDR1 is MGHDK and CDR2 SYGVNS. V was trimmed by 6 bases and J by 8 bases, leaving 13 bases between them. The chain's CDR3 is CASSEGWGGYTF. The CDR3 DNA reads TGTGCCAGCAGCGAGGGTTGGGGAGGCTACACCTTC.

With regard to this clone: Other nucleotide sequences in the sample specify the same CDR3. The gene calls are TRBV27 and TRBJ1-5, with 7 bases matching TRBD1. Germline V lookup: CDR1 MNHEY, CDR2 SMNVEV (reference sequence). V was clipped by 6 bases and J by 6 bases; unmatched bases: 2. This CDR3 is built from 12 residues. The CDR3 coding sequence is TGTGCCAGCAGGACAGGGCTTCAGCCCCAGCATTTT. This encodes CASRTGLQPQHF.

V usage is TRBV5-1 and J usage is TRBJ2-3; no definite D call. Trimming left V 4 bases short and J 5 bases short, with 23 bases between. The CDR3 covers 17 residues. Germline V gene data show CDR1 as SGHRS and CDR2 as YFSETQ. DNA of the CDR3: TGCGCCAGCAGCCCGCCCTACTCCAACGGGTGGGGAGATACGCAGTATTTT. Encoded protein: CASSPPYSNGWGDTQYF.

The rearrangement joins TRBV6-4 to TRBJ2-7; D might be TRBD1 or TRBD2, each matching 7 bases. The V gene lost 10 bases and the J gene lost 0 bases, with 16 bases spanning the gap. Germline V gives CDR1 MRHNA, CDR2 SNTAGT. CDR3 length equals 14 residues. The DNA for the CDR3 is TGTGCCACCGGGGGGACAGCATCCTCCTACGAGCAGTACTTC. Translated, it gives CATGGTASSYEQYF.

The chain links TRBV28 to TRBJ2-2; D is unresolved. The germline V gene has CDR1 MDHEN and CDR2 SYDVKM. Trimming removed 2 bases from V and 5 bases from J, with 27 bases in between. The CDR3 is 20 amino acids. CDR3 sequence reads: CASSLEYSIIIEQRTGELFF. The CDR3 nucleotides are TGTGCCAGCAGTTTAGAATATAGCATAATCATCGAACAAAGAACCGGGGAGCTGTTTTTT.

The chain uses TRBV27 and TRBJ1-1, with no clear D. Germline V gene data show CDR1 as MNHEY and CDR2 as SMNVEV (reference sequence). This CDR3 is built from 16 residues. Trimming took 4 bases from V and 5 from J, leaving 20 bases between them. The CDR3: CASSSGWDERETEAFF. The CDR3 DNA sequence: TGTGCCAGCAGTTCTGGGTGGGATGAACGAGAAACTGAAGCTTTCTTT.

This clone showed up just a few times. The same CDR3 can be traced to other DNA sequences in this sample. This chain's CDR3 is CASSIGTSGYNEQFF. CDR3 bases: TGTGCCAGTAGTATAGGGACTAGCGGATACAATGAGCAGTTCTTC. This rearrangement joins TRBV19 to TRBJ2-1; 10 bases are shared with TRBD2. CDR3 length: 15 amino acids. Germline lookup yields CDR1 LNHDA and CDR2 SQIVND (reference sequence). Trimming took 1 base from V and 4 from J; bases not matched to a gene: 1.

The V gene is TRBV27, the J gene TRBJ2-5; D might be TRBD1 (6 bases). This CDR3 contains 17 residues. Germline CDR1 MNHEY, CDR2 SMNVEV (reference sequence). The germline V and J ends were trimmed by 3 bases and 2 bases, with 19 bases remaining between them. CDR3 coding DNA: TGTGCCAGCAGTTTGGGAGCCGGGACAAGCTTACAAGAGACCCAGTACTTC. Translation: CASSLGAGTSLQETQYF.

The chain uses TRBV28 and TRBJ2-7, with TRBD1 identical over 9 bases. Trimming removed 10 bases from V and 4 bases from J; junction bases left unmatched: 20. The CDR3 runs to 17 residues. Per germline, CDR1 MDHEN and CDR2 SYDVKM. This CDR3 reads CAIFGGFGVDRGYEQYF. As DNA, the CDR3 is TGTGCCATCTTCGGTGGGTTCGGAGTGGACAGGGGATACGAGCAGTACTTC.

This rearrangement joins TRBV27 to TRBJ1-5, with D maybe TRBD1 (5 bases). The V end was cut by 4 bases, the J end by 9 bases, with 13 bases between. The CDR3 consists of 13 residues. The germline V gene has CDR1 MNHEY and CDR2 SMNVEV (reference sequence). Written as DNA, the CDR3 is TGTGCCAGCAGTTCCGCGGGGGATGGGCCCCAGCATTTT. Translation gives CASSSAGDGPQHF.

The chain links TRBV9 to TRBJ1-1; D unclear. Germline CDR1 and CDR2: SGDLS and YYNGEE. V lost 4 bases, J lost 1 base, and 8 bases lay in between. The CDR3 totals 13 residues. CDR3 sequence reads: CASSSDPNTEAFF. DNA of the CDR3: TGTGCCAGCAGCTCAGACCCGAACACTGAAGCTTTCTTT. Drawing the rest from reference TRBV9 and TRBJ1-1, the complete variable domain is DSGVTQTPKHLITATGQRVTLRCSPRSGDLSVYWYQQSLDQGLQFLIQYYNGEERAKGNILERFSAQQFPDLHSELNLSSLELGDSALYFCASSSDPNTEAFFGQGTRLTVV.

The chain uses TRBV10-2 and TRBJ1-1; D might be TRBD1 (5 bases). Between the trimmed V and J ends, which lost 10 bases and 8 bases, there was a span of 11 bases. Looked up from germline, CDR1 is WSHSY and CDR2 is SAAADI. CDR3 length: 10 residues. CDR3 sequence (DNA): TGCGCCACGGGGGAGAGAGAAGCTTTCTTT. It codes for CATGEREAFF.